These 10 T cell receptor beta chains originate from one sample sequenced in a study of cytomegalovirus exposure and HLA in healthy donors. 60 Vbeta and 13 Jbeta primers were used in PCR. Sequenced by immunoSEQ multiplex PCR; TCRdb stores in-frame clones only, minus some. Of 100,000 to 150,000 clones listed, 74% are singletons. Sequenced sample: PBMCs. These TCRs come from a woman aged 45-59 years in good health and CMV-seropositive.

The V gene is TRBV6-1, the J gene TRBJ1-2; 8 nucleotides line up with TRBD1. V lost 6 bases and J lost 3; bases outside the gene matches: 6. CDR3 length: 14 amino acids. Germline V gene data show CDR1 as MNHNS and CDR2 as SASEGT. The DNA for the CDR3 is TGTGCCAGCAGACCGGGACAGGCCCACTATGGCTACACCTTC. Translated: CASRPGQAHYGYTF.

The chain uses TRBV4-1 and TRBJ1-2, with 7 nucleotides matching TRBD1. From germline, CDR1 is MGHRA and CDR2 YSYEKL. The CDR3 spans 15 residues. V shed 1 base, J shed 4 bases, and the junction held 6 bases outside the gene matches. Written as DNA, the CDR3 is TGCGCCAGCAGCCAAGTTCTGGACAGGCTCTATGGCTACACCTTC. Amino acids: CASSQVLDRLYGYTF.

The chain links TRBV27 to TRBJ2-1; TRBD1 matches 9 bases. Germline CDR1 MNHEY, CDR2 SMNVEV (reference sequence). The CDR3 runs 15 residues. The junction had 4 bases not matched to a gene; V was cut back by 3 bases and J by 4 bases. The CDR3, as DNA: TGTGCCAGCAGTTTGGAGGGGACAGGGTACAATGAGCAGTTCTTC. Translating it yields CASSLEGTGYNEQFF.

The chain couples TRBV9 to TRBJ2-1; TRBD1 aligns across 8 bases. The junction had 6 bases not matched to a gene; V was cut back by 3 bases and J by 4 bases. This CDR3 region has 15 residues. CDR1 and CDR2 from the germline V gene are SGDLS and YYNGEE. The CDR3 sequence: CASSARDRRYNEQFF. CDR3 DNA: TGTGCCAGCAGCGCCCGGGACAGGAGATACAATGAGCAGTTCTTC.

The chain links TRBV6-5 to TRBJ2-5; 9 nucleotides agree with TRBD1. The V and J ends lost 2 bases and 4 bases, in that order; junction bases with no gene match: 8. Germline lookup yields CDR1 MNHEY and CDR2 SVGAGI. This CDR3 is built from 16 residues. The CDR3 reads CASSYGTGLHGETQYF. The CDR3 nucleotides are TGTGCCAGCAGTTACGGGACAGGGCTACACGGAGAGACCCAGTACTTC.

The chain carries TRBV5-1 and TRBJ2-2; the match to TRBD1 covers 8 bases. Germline V gene lookup returns CDR1 SGHRS and CDR2 YFSETQ. V lost 0 bases, J lost 3 bases, and 4 bases stayed unmatched. The CDR3 runs 16 residues. Here the CDR3 reads CASSLGAGGHTGELFF. The CDR3 bases are TGCGCCAGCAGCTTGGGTGCAGGGGGCCACACCGGGGAGCTGTTTTTT.

In this sample, this clone turned up once. The CDR3 loop is CASNRWIGETQYF. The CDR3 DNA follows: TGCGCCAGCAACCGGTGGATCGGGGAGACCCAGTACTTC. V and J are TRBV4-1 and TRBJ2-5, with unresolved D. V was shortened by 7 bases and J by 5 bases, with 14 bases between the two germline ends. This CDR3 comprises 13 residues. Germline CDR1 reads MGHRA; CDR2 reads YSYEKL.

The rearrangement uses TRBV29-1 and TRBJ2-3; D unresolved. Germline loops: CDR1 SQVTM, CDR2 ANQGSEA. The CDR3 covers 11 residues. Trimming cost V 8 bases and J 4 bases, with 10 bases left between them. CDR3 amino acids: CSTLGPDTQYF. CDR3 DNA: TGCAGCACCCTGGGCCCAGATACGCAGTATTTT.

The rearrangement uses TRBV9 and TRBJ1-6; TRBD1 might be the D (5 bases). Trimming pared 3 bases from V and 7 bases from J, leaving 11 bases between. Germline V gene sequence: CDR1 SGDLS, CDR2 YYNGEE. The CDR3 has 14 residues. CDR3 bases: TGTGCCAGCAGCGGGGGAACAGGAAATTCACCCCTCCACTTT. This codes for CASSGGTGNSPLHF.

The chain employs TRBV7-8 and TRBJ2-5; 7 positions agree with TRBD1. TRBJ2-7 matches the DNA end more closely, so the J call is doubtful. The CDR3 loop spans 14 amino acids. Germline V gene lookup returns CDR1 SGHVS and CDR2 FQNEAQ. CDR3 coding DNA: TGTGCCAGCAGACTAAACAGGGGATCCTACGAGCAGTACTTC. Residues: CASRLNRGSYEQYF.